The 31 T cell receptor beta chains listed next were all sequenced from one sample in a study of cytomegalovirus exposure and HLA in healthy donors. Assay used: immunoSEQ multiplex PCR; TCRdb lists only in-frame clones, some missing. The sample records 110,000 or so clones, approximately 94% being singletons. Sequenced input: PBMCs. These receptors were taken from a woman aged 18-29 years in good health and CMV-seronegative.

This clone was found once. This chain links TRBV5-1 with TRBJ2-3; 15 nucleotides line up with TRBD2. The germline CDR1 and CDR2 sequences are SGHRS and YFSETQ. The CDR3 runs to 19 residues. J gave up 4 bases and V 4 bases, and 13 bases lay outside the gene matches. The CDR3 reads CASSPGLAGGPRSADTQYF. CDR3 DNA: TGCGCCAGCAGCCCCGGACTAGCGGGGGGGCCTAGGTCTGCAGATACGCAGTATTTT.

The chain links TRBV7-3 to TRBJ1-2, with no clear D. This CDR3 contains 15 residues. Looked up from germline, CDR1 is SGHTA and CDR2 is FQGTGA. V was trimmed by 5 bases and J by 2 bases, leaving 15 bases between them. In DNA form, the CDR3 reads TGTGCCAGCAGCCCTGAGGGATCCCGGAACTATGGCTACACCTTC. This codes for CASSPEGSRNYGYTF.

The rearrangement links TRBV7-6 to TRBJ1-1, with D unresolved. Per the germline V gene, CDR1 is SGHVS and CDR2 is FNYEAQ. The CDR3 contains 13 residues. The V and J ends lost 5 bases and 1 base respectively, with 8 bases between them. In DNA, the CDR3 is TGTGCCAGCAGCGGTAGTTGGAACACTGAAGCTTTCTTT. Its translation: CASSGSWNTEAFF.

The chain links TRBV7-3 to TRBJ1-2, with 10 nucleotides matching TRBD1. The CDR3 sequence is 19 residues long. Germline V lookup: CDR1 SGHTA, CDR2 FQGTGA. V was pared by 5 bases and J by 6 bases, with 21 bases of the junction left unmatched. CDR3: CASSPPPVYGQGGDNGYTF. CDR3 nucleotides: TGTGCCAGCAGCCCACCCCCGGTCTATGGACAGGGGGGTGATAATGGCTACACCTTC.

The V gene is TRBV30, the J gene TRBJ2-1; possibly TRBD2 for D (6 bases). The V and J ends lost 2 bases and 7 bases respectively, with 12 bases between them. The CDR3 is made up of 13 amino acids. Germline CDR1 GTSNPN, CDR2 SVGIG (reference sequence). The DNA of the CDR3 is TGTGCCTGGAGTCACGCGGGGAATAATGAGCAGTTCTTC. This codes for CAWSHAGNNEQFF.

In its sample, this clone was seen once. V gene TRBV7-8 combines with J gene TRBJ2-3, with 7 bases aligning to TRBD1. J gave up 4 bases and V 5 bases, and 12 bases lay outside the gene matches. The CDR3 spans 16 residues. CDR1 SGHVS and CDR2 FQNEAQ come from the germline V gene. This chain's CDR3 is CASSRRGRGSPDTQYF. The CDR3 DNA sequence: TGTGCCAGCAGCCGCAGGGGCAGGGGGAGTCCAGATACGCAGTATTTT.

The chain joins TRBV9 to TRBJ2-1; 8 nucleotides match TRBD2. The J segment lost 7 bases and the V segment lost 0 bases, leaving 9 bases of the junction unmatched. This CDR3 spans 16 amino acids. Germline V CDR1 and CDR2: SGDLS, YYNGEE. CDR3: CASSVAFAGGINEQFF. CDR3 DNA: TGTGCCAGCAGCGTAGCTTTTGCGGGGGGAATTAATGAGCAGTTCTTC.

The V call is TRBV6-1, the J call TRBJ2-5, with D unclear. V lost 5 bases and J 5 bases, leaving 12 bases between the germline ends. The CDR3 contains 13 residues. CDR1 and CDR2 from the germline V gene are MNHNS and SASEGT. For the CDR3, the DNA is TGTGCCAGCAGTATTACAGATGGGGAGACCCAGTACTTC. Its protein product is CASSITDGETQYF.

The chain recombines TRBV4-2 with TRBJ2-5, with D perhaps TRBD2 (5 bases). Germline lookup yields CDR1 LGHNA and CDR2 YNFKEQ. CDR3 length: 15 residues. The V end lost 0 bases, the J end lost 1 base, and 9 bases lay between the germline ends. CDR3 sequence reads: CASSQDFRGQETQYF. CDR3 in DNA: TGTGCCAGCAGCCAAGATTTTCGGGGCCAAGAGACCCAGTACTTC.

The chain is built from TRBV19 and TRBJ1-1, with 9 nucleotides matching TRBD1. Trimming removed 4 bases from V and 5 bases from J; junction bases left unmatched: 8. Germline assignment: CDR1 LNHDA and CDR2 SQIVND (reference sequence). The CDR3 loop spans 15 amino acids. The CDR3 nucleotides are TGTGCCAGTAGTACCAACAGGGGGACAGGGACTGAAGCTTTCTTT. It translates to CASSTNRGTGTEAFF.

The chain carries TRBV15 and TRBJ1-2; D uncertain. The CDR3 covers 14 residues. CDR1 is LNHNV and CDR2 is YYDKDF in the germline V gene (reference sequence). V dropped 0 bases and J dropped 0 bases, with 5 bases sitting between them. The CDR3, as DNA: TGTGCCACCAGCAGAGACCAGACTAACTATGGCTACACCTTC. It translates to CATSRDQTNYGYTF.

This clone came up once. This chain joins TRBV27 and TRBJ1-2; TRBD1 might be the D (6 bases). CDR3 length equals 14 residues. The V end lost 6 bases, the J end lost 5 bases, and 16 bases lay between the germline ends. In germline, CDR1 is MNHEY, CDR2 SMNVEV (reference sequence). The CDR3 reads CASRPPGTLYGYTF. The CDR3 coding sequence is TGTGCCAGCAGGCCCCCCGGGACATTGTATGGCTACACCTTC.

The chain employs TRBV9 and TRBJ2-7; 9 bases align to TRBD1. The CDR3 covers 16 residues. CDR1 and CDR2 from the germline V gene are SGDLS and YYNGEE. Trimming cost V 4 bases and J 4 bases; bases outside gene matches: 12. The CDR3: CASSPLGGQGSYEQYF. CDR3 DNA: TGTGCCAGCAGCCCCTTAGGGGGACAGGGCTCATACGAGCAGTACTTC.

This clone appeared a few times. The chain has TRBV5-1 and TRBJ1-1; maybe TRBD1 (6 bases). V lost 3 bases, J lost 5 bases, and 11 bases lay in between. The length of the CDR3 is 13 residues. Germline V lookup: CDR1 SGHRS, CDR2 YFSETQ. This chain's CDR3 is CASSSYRETEAFF. The CDR3 DNA reads TGCGCCAGCAGCTCGTACAGGGAGACTGAAGCTTTCTTT.

The V gene is TRBV5-4, the J gene TRBJ1-1, with no clear D. Germline loops: CDR1 SGHNT, CDR2 YYREEE (reference sequence). The ends were cut back, 4 bases at V and 1 base at J, with 8 bases in the middle. CDR3 length: 13 amino acids. For the CDR3, the DNA is TGTGCCAGCAGCCCCGAGAGGAACACTGAAGCTTTCTTT. Protein: CASSPERNTEAFF.

This clone was recorded once. The rearrangement uses TRBV7-6 and TRBJ1-5; D may be TRBD1 (5 bases). Germline CDR1 and CDR2: SGHVS and FNYEAQ. Trimming left V 2 bases short and J 4 bases short, with 9 bases between. The CDR3 sequence is 14 residues long. CDR3 bases: TGTGCCAGCAGCTTAAGGGGCTCTAATCAGCCCCAGCATTTT. Encoded protein: CASSLRGSNQPQHF.

CDR3 nucleotides: TGTGCCAGCAGTTTCTCTAATTCCCCCTTTTACTTC. This gives the protein CASSFSNSPFYF. The chain combines TRBV28 with TRBJ2-7; the D is unclear. V lost 3 bases, J lost 13 bases, and 16 bases lay in between. Per germline, CDR1 MDHEN and CDR2 SYDVKM. This CDR3 comprises 12 residues.

V gene TRBV7-3 combines with J gene TRBJ2-1; a possible D gene is TRBD1 (6 bases). CDR1 SGHTA and CDR2 FQGTGA come from the germline V gene. The CDR3 has 15 residues. V dropped 3 bases and J dropped 0 bases, with 9 bases sitting between them. The CDR3 DNA reads TGTGCCAGCAGCTTTCAGGGGAGCTCCTACAATGAGCAGTTCTTC. This codes for CASSFQGSSYNEQFF.

The rearrangement links TRBV5-1 to TRBJ2-2; perhaps TRBD1 as D (5 bases). Per germline, CDR1 SGHRS and CDR2 YFSETQ. The CDR3 extends over 17 amino acids. V lost 1 base, J lost 4 bases, and 17 bases lay in between. The chain's CDR3 is CASSLWGGAGGTGELFF. The CDR3 nucleotides read TGCGCCAGCAGCTTGTGGGGTGGGGCCGGCGGCACCGGGGAGCTGTTTTTT.

The CDR3: CASKLQGNQPQHF. The DNA for the CDR3 is TGTGCCAGCAAGCTACAGGGCAATCAGCCCCAGCATTTT. V gene TRBV2 combines with J gene TRBJ1-5, with a weak D call TRBD1 (5 bases). CDR1 and CDR2 (germline): SNHLY, FYNNEI. V was shortened by 7 bases and J by 2 bases, with 9 bases between the two germline ends. This CDR3 region has 13 residues.

The rearrangement uses TRBV15 and TRBJ2-2, with 8 bases matching TRBD1. V lost 1 base to trimming and J lost 3 bases; unmatched junction nucleotides: 4. The germline gives CDR1 LNHNV, CDR2 YYDKDF (reference sequence). The CDR3 spans 16 residues. CDR3 sequence (DNA): TGTGCCACCAGCAGAGGAGGGACAGGCTACACCGGGGAGCTGTTTTTT. Translated, it gives CATSRGGTGYTGELFF.

This clone has just one count. The junction shows a germline mismatch at one end, possibly a read error. V usage is TRBV10-3 and J usage is TRBJ1-2; 7 bases match TRBD1. In germline, CDR1 is ENHRY, CDR2 SYGVKD. CDR3 length: 12 amino acids. For the CDR3, the DNA is TGTGCCATCTCCGTTGAGACAGGGTCTCCCCTCTTC. This sequence encodes CAISVETGSPLF.

The rearrangement links TRBV27 to TRBJ1-5; D is possibly TRBD1 (6 bases). Deletions cut 8 bases from V and 6 bases from J, with 8 bases between. This CDR3 has 11 residues. CDR1 is MNHEY, CDR2 SMNVEV, per germline (reference sequence). CDR3: CASGGGQPQHF. CDR3 sequence (DNA): TGTGCCAGCGGGGGCGGTCAGCCCCAGCATTTT.

This chain links TRBV6-1 with TRBJ1-5, with 7 positions matching TRBD1. V lost 2 bases and J lost 4; bases outside the gene matches: 5. The CDR3 runs 15 residues. Germline values: CDR1 MNHNS, CDR2 SASEGT. The CDR3 sequence is CASSENRGWNQPQHF. CDR3 nucleotide sequence: TGTGCCAGCAGTGAAAACAGGGGCTGGAATCAGCCCCAGCATTTT.

The rearrangement links TRBV10-3 to TRBJ2-2; 9 bases match TRBD2. This CDR3 spans 15 amino acids. Trimming at V came to 4 bases and at J to 10 bases, leaving 10 bases not matched to a gene. Germline assignment: CDR1 ENHRY and CDR2 SYGVKD. DNA for the CDR3: TGTGCCATCAGTGGTGGCGGGGGGGCCATTGAGGAGCTGTTTTTT. Translation: CAISGGGGAIEELFF.

V gene TRBV2 combines with J gene TRBJ1-2, with D uncertain. This CDR3 comprises 13 residues. Germline V CDR1 and CDR2: SNHLY, FYNNEI. V was shortened by 8 bases and J by 5 bases, with 15 bases between the two germline ends. This CDR3 reads CASQEATLYGYTF. In nucleotides, the CDR3 is TGTGCCAGCCAGGAGGCGACCTTGTATGGCTACACCTTC.

CDR3 nucleotide sequence: TGTGCCAGCAGTGAGACGTCCCAGGGGATCTACGAGCAGTACTTC. Translated: CASSETSQGIYEQYF. V is TRBV2 and J is TRBJ2-7, with D perhaps matching TRBD1 (6 bases). There are 15 residues in the CDR3. Germline CDR1 is SNHLY and CDR2 is FYNNEI. Trimming took off 3 bases at V and 3 bases at J, with 15 bases between the two ends.

V and J are TRBV2 and TRBJ1-2; 7 bases are shared with TRBD1. The ends lost 9 bases at V and 8 bases at J; junction bases unmatched: 9. The CDR3 contains 12 residues. Germline assignment: CDR1 SNHLY and CDR2 FYNNEI. In DNA, the CDR3 is TGTGCCAGGACGAACAGGGGAAGGGGCTACACCTTC. Amino acids: CARTNRGRGYTF.

V gene TRBV6-1 combines with J gene TRBJ2-7; 8 nucleotides match TRBD2. The junction had 6 bases not matched to a gene; V was cut back by 2 bases and J by 0 bases. The germline V gene has CDR1 MNHNS and CDR2 SASEGT. This CDR3 has 16 residues. CDR3 bases: TGTGCCAGCAGTGAATCCGGGGGGGTTTTCTCCTACGAGCAGTACTTC. It specifies CASSESGGVFSYEQYF.

The rearrangement joins TRBV4-1 to TRBJ2-1, with a weak D call TRBD1 (5 bases). V dropped 0 bases and J dropped 3 bases, with 9 bases sitting between them. CDR3 size: 15 residues. Germline V gene lookup returns CDR1 MGHRA and CDR2 YSYEKL. This chain's CDR3 is CASSQEPGNYNEQFF. Written as DNA, the CDR3 is TGCGCCAGCAGCCAAGAACCAGGGAACTACAATGAGCAGTTCTTC.

The J gene is TRBJ1-6, the V gene TRBV28; 7 bases agree with TRBD1. The germline V gene has CDR1 MDHEN and CDR2 SYDVKM. J gave up 0 bases and V 5 bases, and 7 bases lay outside the gene matches. The CDR3 has 17 residues. Written as DNA, the CDR3 is TGTGCCAGCAGTCTTGGACAGGCCCTCTCCTATAATTCACCCCTCCACTTT. Translation gives CASSLGQALSYNSPLHF.